This T cell receptor (beta chain) is from a study of T cell responses to AZD1222 COVID-19 vaccine. Of note for this clone: Its antigen remains unknown.

TCRdb's copy holds only in-frame clones and misses some; the assay was immunoSEQ multiplex PCR. This sample carries 110,000 or so clones, about 83% of them seen once, and the ten largest clones take around 12%. Broader study findings: In a largely white British group with more females than males, clonal diversity was possibly underestimated. At 160-218 and 743-854, vaccine-associated CD4 TCRs were dominant, and they spanned spike. Scientists sampled the repertoires only once the peak T cell response had passed. Spike-specific TCR breadth and depth were elevated following two AZD1222 doses.

CDR1 is KGHSH, CDR2 LQKENI, per germline. CDR3 length: 17 residues. V dropped 3 bases and J dropped 3; count of bases not matched to a gene: 14. This chain joins TRBV18 and TRBJ2-7, with 7 bases matching TRBD2. The sequence derives from an adult in good health. The source material was peripheral blood, sampled on day 0 of AZD1222 vaccination. For the CDR3, the DNA is TGTGCCAGCTCACCTATACTTACAACCGGGACTAACTACGAGCAGTACTTC. Protein product: CASSPILTTGTNYEQYF. The full variable domain, its missing parts supplied by reference TRBV18 and TRBJ2-7, is NAGVMQNPRHLVRRRGQEARLRCSPMKGHSHVYWYRQLPEEGLKFMVYLQKENIIDESGMPKERFSAEFPKEGPSILRIQQVVRGDSAAYFCASSPILTTGTNYEQYFGPGTRLTVT.